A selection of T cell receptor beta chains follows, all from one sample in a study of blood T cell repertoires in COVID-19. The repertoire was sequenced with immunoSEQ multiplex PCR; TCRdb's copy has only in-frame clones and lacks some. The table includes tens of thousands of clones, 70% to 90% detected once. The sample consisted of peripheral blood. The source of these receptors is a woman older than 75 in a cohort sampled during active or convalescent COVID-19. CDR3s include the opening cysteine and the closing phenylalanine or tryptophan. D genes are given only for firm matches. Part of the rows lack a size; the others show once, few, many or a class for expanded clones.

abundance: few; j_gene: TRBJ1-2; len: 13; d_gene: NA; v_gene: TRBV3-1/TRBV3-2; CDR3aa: CASSQTRVTGYTF; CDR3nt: TGTGCCAGCTCGCAGACCAGGGTAACCGGCTACACCTTC
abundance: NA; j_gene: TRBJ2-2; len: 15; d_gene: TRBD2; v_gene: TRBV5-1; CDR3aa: CASSEGLAGSGELFF; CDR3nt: TGCGCCAGCAGCGAGGGACTAGCGGGATCCGGGGAGCTGTTTTTT
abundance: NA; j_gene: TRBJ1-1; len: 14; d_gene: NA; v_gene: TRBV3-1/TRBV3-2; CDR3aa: CASSQLGGNTEAFF; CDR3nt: TGTGCCAGCAGCCAACTGGGGGGTAACACTGAAGCTTTCTTT
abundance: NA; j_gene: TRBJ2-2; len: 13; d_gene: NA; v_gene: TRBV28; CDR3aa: CASSLPTAGELFF; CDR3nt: TGTGCCAGCAGTTTACCCACAGCCGGGGAGCTGTTTTTT
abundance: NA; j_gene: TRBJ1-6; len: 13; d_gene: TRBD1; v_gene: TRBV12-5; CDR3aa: CASGRDSYSPLHF; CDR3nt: TGTGCTAGTGGCCGGGACAGCTATTCACCCCTCCACTTT
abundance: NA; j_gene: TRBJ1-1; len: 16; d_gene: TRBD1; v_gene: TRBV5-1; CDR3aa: CASSPWPGQMNTEAFF; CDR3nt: TGCGCCAGCAGCCCCTGGCCGGGACAGATGAACACTGAAGCTTTCTTT
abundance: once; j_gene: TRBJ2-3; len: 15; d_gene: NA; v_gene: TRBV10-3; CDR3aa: CATATGKGGADTQYF; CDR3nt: TGTGCCACCGCCACAGGGAAAGGTGGGGCAGATACGCAGTATTTT
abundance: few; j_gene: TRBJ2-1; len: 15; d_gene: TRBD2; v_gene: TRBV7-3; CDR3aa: CASSLGGLVWDEQFF; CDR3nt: TGTGCCAGCAGCTTAGGGGGACTAGTATGGGATGAGCAGTTCTTC
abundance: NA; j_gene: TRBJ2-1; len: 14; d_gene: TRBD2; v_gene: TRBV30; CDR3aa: CAWSVDSGSYEQFF; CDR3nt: TGTGCCTGGAGTGTGGATAGCGGGAGCTATGAGCAGTTCTTC
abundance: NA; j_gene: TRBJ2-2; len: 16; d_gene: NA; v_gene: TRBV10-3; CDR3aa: CAISESERKNTGELFF; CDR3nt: TGTGCCATCAGTGAGTCGGAGCGGAAGAACACCGGGGAGCTGTTTTTT
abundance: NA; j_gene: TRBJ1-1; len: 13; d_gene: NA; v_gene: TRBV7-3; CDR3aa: CASTQGPITEAFF; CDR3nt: TGTGCCAGCACTCAGGGCCCCATCACTGAAGCTTTCTTT
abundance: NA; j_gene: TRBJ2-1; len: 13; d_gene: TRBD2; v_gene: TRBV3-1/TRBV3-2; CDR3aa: CASSQPGRDEQFF; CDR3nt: TGTGCCAGCAGCCAGCCCGGGAGGGATGAGCAGTTCTTC
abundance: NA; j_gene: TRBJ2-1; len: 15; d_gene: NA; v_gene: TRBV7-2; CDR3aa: CASSLDRGGYNEQFF; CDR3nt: TGTGCCAGCAGCTTAGACAGGGGGGGCTACAATGAGCAGTTCTTC
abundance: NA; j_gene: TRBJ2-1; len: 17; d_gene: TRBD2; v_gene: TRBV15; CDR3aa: CATSTRELAGAYNEQFF; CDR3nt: TGTGCCACCAGCACGAGAGAATTAGCGGGGGCCTACAATGAGCAGTTCTTC
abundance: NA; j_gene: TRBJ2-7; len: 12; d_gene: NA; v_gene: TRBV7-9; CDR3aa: CASSLSSDEQYF; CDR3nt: TGTGCCAGCAGCTTAAGTTCGGACGAGCAGTACTTC
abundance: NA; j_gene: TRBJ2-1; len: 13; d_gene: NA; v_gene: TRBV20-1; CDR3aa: CSASSGAGREQFF; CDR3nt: TGCAGTGCTAGTTCCGGGGCGGGAAGAGAACAGTTCTTC
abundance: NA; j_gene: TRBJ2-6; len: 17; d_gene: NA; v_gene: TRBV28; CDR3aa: CASSTLPRTSGANVLTF; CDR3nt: TGTGCCAGCAGTACGCTCCCTAGAACTTCGGGGGCCAACGTCCTGACTTTC
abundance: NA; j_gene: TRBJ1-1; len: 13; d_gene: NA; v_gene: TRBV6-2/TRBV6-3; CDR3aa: CASSWGVSTEAFF; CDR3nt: TGTGCCAGCAGTTGGGGGGTTAGCACTGAAGCTTTCTTT
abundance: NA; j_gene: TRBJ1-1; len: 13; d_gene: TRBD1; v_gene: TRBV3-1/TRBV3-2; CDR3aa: CASSPDRATEAFF; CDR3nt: TGTGCCAGCAGCCCCGACAGGGCGACTGAAGCTTTCTTT
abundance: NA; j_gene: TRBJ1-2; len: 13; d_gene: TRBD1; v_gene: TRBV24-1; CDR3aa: CATSDSTGRGYTF; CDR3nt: TGTGCCACCAGTGATTCGACAGGGCGCGGCTACACCTTC
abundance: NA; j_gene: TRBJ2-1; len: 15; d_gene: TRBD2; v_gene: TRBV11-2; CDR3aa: CASSFGTSADNEQFF; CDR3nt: TGTGCCAGCAGCTTCGGGACTAGCGCGGACAATGAGCAGTTCTTC
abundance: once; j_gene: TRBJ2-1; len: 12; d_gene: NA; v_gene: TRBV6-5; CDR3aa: CASSGVYNEQFF; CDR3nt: TGTGCCAGCAGCGGGGTCTACAATGAGCAGTTCTTC
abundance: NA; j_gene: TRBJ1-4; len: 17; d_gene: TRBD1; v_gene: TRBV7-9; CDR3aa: CASSAIATGALNEKLFF; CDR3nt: TGTGCCAGCAGCGCGATCGCTACAGGGGCCCTAAATGAAAAACTGTTTTTT
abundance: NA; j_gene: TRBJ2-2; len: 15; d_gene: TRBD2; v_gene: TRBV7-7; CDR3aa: CASSLEAGVTGELFF; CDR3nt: TGTGCTAGCAGCTTAGAGGCGGGAGTAACCGGGGAGCTGTTTTTT
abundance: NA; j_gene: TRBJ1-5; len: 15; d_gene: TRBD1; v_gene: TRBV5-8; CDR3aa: CASSLEGASNQPQHF; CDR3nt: TGTGCCAGCAGCTTGGAGGGGGCGAGCAATCAGCCCCAGCATTTT
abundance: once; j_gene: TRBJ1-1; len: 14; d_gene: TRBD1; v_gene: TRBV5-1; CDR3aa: CASSLAGQGSRTFF; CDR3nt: TGCGCCAGCAGCTTGGCGGGACAGGGTTCCCGAACTTTCTTT
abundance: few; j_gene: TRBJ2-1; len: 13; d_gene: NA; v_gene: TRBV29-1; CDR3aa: CSVPSGSYNEQFF; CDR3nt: TGCAGCGTTCCGAGCGGGTCCTACAATGAGCAGTTCTTC
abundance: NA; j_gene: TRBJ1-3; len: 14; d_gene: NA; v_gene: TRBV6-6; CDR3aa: CASSPGGEGNTIYF; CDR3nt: TGTGCCAGCAGTCCGGGAGGGGAAGGAAACACCATATATTTT
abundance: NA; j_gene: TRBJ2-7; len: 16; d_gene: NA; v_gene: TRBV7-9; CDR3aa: CASSPPRPIQAYEQYF; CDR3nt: TGTGCCAGCAGCCCACCCAGACCAATCCAGGCTTACGAGCAGTACTTC
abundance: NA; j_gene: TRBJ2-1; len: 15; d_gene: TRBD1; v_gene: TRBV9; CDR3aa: CASSVVGTGDNEQFF; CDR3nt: TGTGCCAGCAGCGTAGTCGGGACAGGAGACAATGAGCAGTTCTTC
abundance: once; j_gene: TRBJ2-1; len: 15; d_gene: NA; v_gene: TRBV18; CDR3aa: CASSPRLEAYNEQFF; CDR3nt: TGTGCCAGCTCACCACGGCTCGAGGCATACAATGAGCAGTTCTTC
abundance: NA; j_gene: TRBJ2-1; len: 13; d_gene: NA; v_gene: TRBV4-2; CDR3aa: CASSQEGHNEQFF; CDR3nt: TGTGCCAGCAGCCAAGAGGGGCACAATGAGCAGTTCTTC
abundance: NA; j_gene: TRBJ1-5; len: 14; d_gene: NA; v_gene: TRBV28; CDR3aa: CASSFWAGEQPQHF; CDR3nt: TGTGCCAGCAGTTTCTGGGCAGGGGAACAGCCCCAGCATTTT
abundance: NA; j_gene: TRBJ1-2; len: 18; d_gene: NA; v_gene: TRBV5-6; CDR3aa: CASSSIKSTDSSNYGYTF; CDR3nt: TGTGCCAGCAGCTCTATAAAATCGACGGACAGCTCTAACTATGGCTACACCTTC
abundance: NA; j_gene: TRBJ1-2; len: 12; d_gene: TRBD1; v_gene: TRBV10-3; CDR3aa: CAISGTGNGYTF; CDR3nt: TGTGCCATCAGTGGGACAGGGAATGGCTACACCTTC
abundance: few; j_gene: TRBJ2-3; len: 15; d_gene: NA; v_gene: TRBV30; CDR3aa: CAWSGGPDPTDTQYF; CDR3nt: TGTGCCTGGAGTGGGGGGCCAGACCCCACAGATACGCAGTATTTT
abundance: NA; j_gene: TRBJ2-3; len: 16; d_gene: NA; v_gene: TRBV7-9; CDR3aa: CASSFWGARGTDTQYF; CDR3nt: TGTGCCAGCAGCTTTTGGGGAGCGCGGGGCACAGATACGCAGTATTTT
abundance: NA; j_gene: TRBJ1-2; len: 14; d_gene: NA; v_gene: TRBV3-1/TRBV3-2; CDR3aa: CASSQDIPNYGYTF; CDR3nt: TGTGCCAGCAGCCAAGACATCCCTAACTATGGCTACACCTTC
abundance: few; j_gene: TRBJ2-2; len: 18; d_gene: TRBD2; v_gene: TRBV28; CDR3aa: CASSSPPVVAGGIGELFF; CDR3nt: TGTGCCAGCAGTTCACCCCCGGTGGTAGCGGGAGGTATCGGGGAGCTGTTTTTT
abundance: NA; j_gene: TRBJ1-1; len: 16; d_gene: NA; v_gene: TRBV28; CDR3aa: CASTLGGGGWTTEAFF; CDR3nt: TGTGCCAGCACCTTAGGGGGGGGAGGTTGGACGACTGAAGCTTTCTTT
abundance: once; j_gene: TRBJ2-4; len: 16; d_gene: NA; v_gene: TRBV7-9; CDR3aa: CASSSGLELAKNIQYF; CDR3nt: TGTGCCAGCAGCTCGGGACTCGAATTAGCCAAAAACATTCAGTACTTC
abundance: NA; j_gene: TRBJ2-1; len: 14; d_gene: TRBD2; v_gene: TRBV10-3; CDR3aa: CAISRGTSSNEQFF; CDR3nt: TGTGCCATCAGTCGGGGGACTAGTAGCAATGAGCAGTTCTTC
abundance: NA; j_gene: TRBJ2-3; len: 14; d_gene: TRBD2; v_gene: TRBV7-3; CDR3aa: CASSLSAGASIQYF; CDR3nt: TGTGCCAGCAGCTTATCAGCGGGAGCCAGTATTCAGTATTTT